This section outlines one T cell receptor (beta chain) sequence together with its context. This sample was taken from a study of blood T cells in healthy people across ages. A second PCR of roughly 7 to 11 cycles used a sample-barcoded 5' primer and a J-beta primer mix. Each CDR3 protein gets one entry after TCRdb re-called the 5' RACE reads with MiXCR. The sample consists of 1,500,000 or so distinct CDR3 sequences, approximately 60% of them appearing once. Germline V gene lookup returns CDR1 MDHEN and CDR2 SYDVKM. This CDR3 is built from 14 residues. The germline V and J ends were trimmed by 9 bases and 7 bases, with 22 bases remaining between them. Each sample yielded at least 6 million isolated PBMCs.

Source material: blood. The rearrangement uses TRBV28 and TRBJ2-7; perhaps TRBD1 as D (5 bases). This clonotype was sampled from a man between 18 and 29 years old in good health. The CDR3 loop is CASQTQGSVEEQYF. The CDR3 DNA reads TGTGCCAGTCAAACCCAGGGCTCGGTAGAAGAGCAGTACTTC.